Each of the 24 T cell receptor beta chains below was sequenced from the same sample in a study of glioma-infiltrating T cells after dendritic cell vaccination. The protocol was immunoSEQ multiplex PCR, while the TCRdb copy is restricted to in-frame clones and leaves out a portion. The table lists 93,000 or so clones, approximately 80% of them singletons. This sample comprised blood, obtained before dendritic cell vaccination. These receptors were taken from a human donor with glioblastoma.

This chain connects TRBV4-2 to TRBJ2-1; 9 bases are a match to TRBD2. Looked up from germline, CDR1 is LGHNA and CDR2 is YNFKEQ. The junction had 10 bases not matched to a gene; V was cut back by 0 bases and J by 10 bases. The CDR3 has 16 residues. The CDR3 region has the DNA TGTGCCAGCAGCCAAGATTCCTATAGCGGGGGTAGGGAGCAGTTCTTC. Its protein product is CASSQDSYSGGREQFF.

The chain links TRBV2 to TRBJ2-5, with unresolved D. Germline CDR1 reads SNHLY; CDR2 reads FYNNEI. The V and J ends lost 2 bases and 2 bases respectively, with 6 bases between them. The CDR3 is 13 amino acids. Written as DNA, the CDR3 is TGTGCCAGCAGTGAAATACTGCAAGAGACCCAGTACTTC. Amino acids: CASSEILQETQYF.

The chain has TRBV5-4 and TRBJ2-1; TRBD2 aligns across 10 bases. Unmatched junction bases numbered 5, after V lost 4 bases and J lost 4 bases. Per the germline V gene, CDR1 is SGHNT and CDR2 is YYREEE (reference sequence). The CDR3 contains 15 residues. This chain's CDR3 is CASSPQRGGYNEQFF. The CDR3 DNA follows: TGTGCCAGCAGCCCACAGCGGGGGGGATACAATGAGCAGTTCTTC.

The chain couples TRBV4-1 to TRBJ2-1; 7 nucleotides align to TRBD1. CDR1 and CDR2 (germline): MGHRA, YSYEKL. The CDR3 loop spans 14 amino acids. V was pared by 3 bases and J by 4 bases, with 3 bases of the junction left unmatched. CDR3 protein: CASSHPGQYNEQFF. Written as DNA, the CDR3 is TGCGCCAGCAGCCACCCGGGACAGTACAATGAGCAGTTCTTC.

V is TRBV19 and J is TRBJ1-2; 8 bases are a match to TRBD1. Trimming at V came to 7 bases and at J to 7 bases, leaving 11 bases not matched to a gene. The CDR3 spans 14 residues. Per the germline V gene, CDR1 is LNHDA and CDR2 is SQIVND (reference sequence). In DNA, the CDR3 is TGTGCCAGTATCCTGACAGGGGAAACCTCTGGCTACACCTTC. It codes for CASILTGETSGYTF.

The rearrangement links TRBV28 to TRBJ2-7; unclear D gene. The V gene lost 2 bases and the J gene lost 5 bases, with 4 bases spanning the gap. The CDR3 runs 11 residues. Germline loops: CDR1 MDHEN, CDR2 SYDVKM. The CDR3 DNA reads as TGTGCCAGCAGTTTACAGAACGAGCAGTACTTC. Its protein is CASSLQNEQYF.

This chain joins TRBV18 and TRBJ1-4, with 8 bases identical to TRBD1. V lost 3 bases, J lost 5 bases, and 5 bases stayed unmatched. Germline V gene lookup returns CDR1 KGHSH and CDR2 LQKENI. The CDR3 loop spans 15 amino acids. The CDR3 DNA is TGTGCCAGCTCACCCAGGGGGCGGACAAATGAAAAACTGTTTTTT. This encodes CASSPRGRTNEKLFF.

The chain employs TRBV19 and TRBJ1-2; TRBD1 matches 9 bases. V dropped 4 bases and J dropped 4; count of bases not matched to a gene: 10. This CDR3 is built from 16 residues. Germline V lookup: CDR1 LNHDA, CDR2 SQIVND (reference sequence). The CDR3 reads CASSTTLTGGSYGYTF. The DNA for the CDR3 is TGTGCCAGTAGTACCACCCTGACAGGGGGGAGCTATGGCTACACCTTC.

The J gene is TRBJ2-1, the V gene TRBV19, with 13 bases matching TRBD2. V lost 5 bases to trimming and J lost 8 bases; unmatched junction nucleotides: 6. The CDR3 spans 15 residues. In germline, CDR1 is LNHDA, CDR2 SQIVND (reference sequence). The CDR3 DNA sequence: TGTGCCAGTAGTTCGGGGACTAGCGGGACCCATGAGCAGTTCTTC. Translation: CASSSGTSGTHEQFF. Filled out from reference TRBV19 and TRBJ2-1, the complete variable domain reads DGGITQSPKYLFRKEGQNVTLSCEQNLNHDAMYWYRQDPGQGLRLIYYSQIVNDFQKGDIAEGYSVSREKKESFPLTVTSAQKNPTAFYLCASSSGTSGTHEQFFGPGTRLTVL.

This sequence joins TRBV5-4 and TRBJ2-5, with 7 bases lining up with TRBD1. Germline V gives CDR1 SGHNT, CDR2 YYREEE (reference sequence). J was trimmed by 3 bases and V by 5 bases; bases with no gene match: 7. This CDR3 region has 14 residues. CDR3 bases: TGTGCCAGCAGTCACTCCGACAGGGAAGAGACCCAGTACTTC. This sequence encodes CASSHSDREETQYF.

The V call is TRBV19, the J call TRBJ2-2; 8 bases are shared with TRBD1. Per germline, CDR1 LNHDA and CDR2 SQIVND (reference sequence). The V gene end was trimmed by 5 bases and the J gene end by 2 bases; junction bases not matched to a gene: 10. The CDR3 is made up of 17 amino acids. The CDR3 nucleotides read TGTGCCAGTAGTCCCAGGTGGGGGACAGGAAACACCGGGGAGCTGTTTTTT. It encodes CASSPRWGTGNTGELFF.

CDR3 bases: TGTGCCAGCACTTTACAGGGTAGGTTGGCCACTGAAGCTTTCTTT. Residues: CASTLQGRLATEAFF. The chain uses TRBV2 and TRBJ1-1; a possible D gene is TRBD1 (6 bases). Germline V gene sequence: CDR1 SNHLY, CDR2 FYNNEI. CDR3 length equals 15 residues. Trimming took 7 bases from V and 4 from J, leaving 19 bases between them. Using reference TRBV2 and TRBJ1-1 for the parts outside the CDR3, the full variable domain is EPEVTQTPSHQVTQMGQEVILRCVPISNHLYFYWYRQILGQKVEFLVSFYNNEISEKSEIFDDQFSVERPDGSNFTLKIRSTKLEDSAMYFCASTLQGRLATEAFFGQGTRLTVV.

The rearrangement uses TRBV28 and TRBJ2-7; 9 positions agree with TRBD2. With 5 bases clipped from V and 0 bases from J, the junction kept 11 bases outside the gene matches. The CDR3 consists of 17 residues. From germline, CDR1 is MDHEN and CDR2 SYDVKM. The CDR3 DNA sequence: TGTGCCAGCAGTCCCCACCTTAGCGGGAGCCGCTCCTACGAGCAGTACTTC. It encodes CASSPHLSGSRSYEQYF.

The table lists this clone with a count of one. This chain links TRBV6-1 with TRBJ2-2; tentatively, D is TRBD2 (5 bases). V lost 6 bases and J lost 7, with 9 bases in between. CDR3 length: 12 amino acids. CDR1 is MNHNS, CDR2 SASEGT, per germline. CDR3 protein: CASSPGVGELFF. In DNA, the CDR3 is TGTGCCAGCAGCCCCGGGGTCGGGGAGCTGTTTTTT.

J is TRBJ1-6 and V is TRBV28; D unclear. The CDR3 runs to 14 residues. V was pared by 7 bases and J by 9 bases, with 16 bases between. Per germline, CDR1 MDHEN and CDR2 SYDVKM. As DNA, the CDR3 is TGTGCCAGCACCAACAGAGGGCTTGTTTCACCCCTCCACTTT. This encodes CASTNRGLVSPLHF. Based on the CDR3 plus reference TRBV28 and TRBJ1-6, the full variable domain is DVKVTQSSRYLVKRTGEKVFLECVQDMDHENMFWYRQDPGLGLRLIYFSYDVKMKEKGDIPEGYSVSREKKERFSLILESASTNQTSMYLCASTNRGLVSPLHFGNGTRLTVT.

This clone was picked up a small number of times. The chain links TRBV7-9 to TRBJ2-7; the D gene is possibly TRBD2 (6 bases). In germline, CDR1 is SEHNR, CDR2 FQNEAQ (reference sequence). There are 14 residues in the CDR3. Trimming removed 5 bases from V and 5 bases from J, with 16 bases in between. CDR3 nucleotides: TGTGCCAGCAGCCCGCGACTAGTTTACGACGAGCAGTACTTC. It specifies CASSPRLVYDEQYF.

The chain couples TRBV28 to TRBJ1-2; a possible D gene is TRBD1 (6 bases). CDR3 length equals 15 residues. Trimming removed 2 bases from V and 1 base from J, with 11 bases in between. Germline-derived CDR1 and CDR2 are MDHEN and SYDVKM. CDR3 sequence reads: CASSLGQGINYGYTF. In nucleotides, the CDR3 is TGTGCCAGCAGTTTAGGGCAGGGGATTAACTATGGCTACACCTTC.

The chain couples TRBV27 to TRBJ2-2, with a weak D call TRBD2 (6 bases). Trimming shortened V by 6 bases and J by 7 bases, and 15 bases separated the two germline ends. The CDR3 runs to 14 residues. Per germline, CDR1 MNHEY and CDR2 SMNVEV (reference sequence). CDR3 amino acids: CASRGDSSGGELFF. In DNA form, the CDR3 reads TGTGCCAGCAGGGGGGACTCCTCAGGCGGGGAGCTGTTTTTT.

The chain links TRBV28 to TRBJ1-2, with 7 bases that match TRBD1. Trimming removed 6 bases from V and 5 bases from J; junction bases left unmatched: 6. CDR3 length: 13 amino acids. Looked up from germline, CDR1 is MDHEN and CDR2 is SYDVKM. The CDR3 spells CASRTRDRYGYTF. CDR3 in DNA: TGTGCCAGCAGAACCCGGGACAGATATGGCTACACCTTC.

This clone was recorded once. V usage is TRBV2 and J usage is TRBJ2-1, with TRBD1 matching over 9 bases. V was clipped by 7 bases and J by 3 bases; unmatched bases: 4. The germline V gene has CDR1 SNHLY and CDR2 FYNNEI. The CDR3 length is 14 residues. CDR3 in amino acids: CASTGQGFYNEQFF. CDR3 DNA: TGTGCCAGCACCGGACAGGGGTTCTACAATGAGCAGTTCTTC.

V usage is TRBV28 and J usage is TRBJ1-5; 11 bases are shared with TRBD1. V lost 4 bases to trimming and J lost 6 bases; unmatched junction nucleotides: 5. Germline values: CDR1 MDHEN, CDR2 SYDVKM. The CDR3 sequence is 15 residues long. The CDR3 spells CASSSTGTGGQPQHF. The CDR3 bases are TGTGCCAGCAGTTCAACAGGGACAGGGGGTCAGCCCCAGCATTTT.

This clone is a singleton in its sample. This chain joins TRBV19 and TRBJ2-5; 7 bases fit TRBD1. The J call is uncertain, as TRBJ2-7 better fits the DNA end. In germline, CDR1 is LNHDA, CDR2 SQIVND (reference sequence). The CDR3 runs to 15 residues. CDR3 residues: CASTETGRPGGEQYF. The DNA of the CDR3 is TGTGCCAGTACCGAAACCGGGCGGCCAGGGGGCGAGCAGTACTTC.

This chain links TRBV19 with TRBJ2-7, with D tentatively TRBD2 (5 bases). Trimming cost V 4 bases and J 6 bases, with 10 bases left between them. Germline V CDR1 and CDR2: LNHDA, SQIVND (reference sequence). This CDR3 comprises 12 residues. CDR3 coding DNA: TGTGCCAGTAGTACCTCCGGGGTCGAGCAGTACTTC. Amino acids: CASSTSGVEQYF.

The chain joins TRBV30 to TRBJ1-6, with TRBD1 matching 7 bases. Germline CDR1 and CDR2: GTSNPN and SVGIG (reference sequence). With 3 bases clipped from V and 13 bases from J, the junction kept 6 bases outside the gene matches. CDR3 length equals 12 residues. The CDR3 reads CAWRTSGQPLHF. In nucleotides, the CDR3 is TGTGCCTGGAGGACCTCGGGACAGCCCCTCCACTTT.